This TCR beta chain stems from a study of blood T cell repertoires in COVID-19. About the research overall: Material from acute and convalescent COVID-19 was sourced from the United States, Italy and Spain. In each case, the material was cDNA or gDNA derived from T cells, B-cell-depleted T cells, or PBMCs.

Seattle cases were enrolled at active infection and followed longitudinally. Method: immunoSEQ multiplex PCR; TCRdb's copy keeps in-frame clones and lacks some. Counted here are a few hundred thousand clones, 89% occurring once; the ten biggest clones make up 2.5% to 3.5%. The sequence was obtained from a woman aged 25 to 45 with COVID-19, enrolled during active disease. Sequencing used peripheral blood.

CDR3 in DNA: TGTGCCAGCAGCTTGGGGGCACGGGAAATCTACAATGAGCAGTTCTTC. It specifies CASSLGAREIYNEQFF. The V call is TRBV5-4, the J call TRBJ2-1; tentatively, D is TRBD2 (5 bases). CDR3 size: 16 residues. The V gene lost 0 bases and the J gene lost 3 bases, with 13 bases spanning the gap. CDR1 and CDR2 from the germline V gene are SGHNT and YYREEE (reference sequence).